This T cell receptor beta chain was sequenced during a study of cytomegalovirus exposure and HLA in healthy donors. Note on this clone: The antigen is undetermined.

Both 60 Vbeta primers and 13 Jbeta primers went into the PCR. Only in-frame clones appear in the TCRdb table, and some are missing; sequencing was by immunoSEQ multiplex PCR. The sample has roughly 100,000 clones, 83% seen once. With V trimmed by 0 bases and J by 7 bases, 5 bases remained unmatched. The CDR3 has 16 amino acids. Looked up from germline, CDR1 is MNHEY and CDR2 is SVGAGI. Study-level results: What a later analysis showed was that several of the most significant clusters appeared linked to common viral pathogens. Differences between HLA loci emerged in a later analysis of TCR association rates, with DRB1 most and HLA-C fewest. Researchers had no immune exposure information except CMV serostatus available.

The donors, nominally healthy at sampling, likely had unrecorded immune exposures. The TCR originated in a man between 18 and 29 years old in good health and CMV-seronegative. Specimen: PBMCs. The gene calls are TRBV6-5 and TRBJ2-1, with 11 bases lining up with TRBD2. In nucleotides, the CDR3 is TGTGCCAGCAGTTACTCGTTACTAGCGGGAGCTAATGAGCAGTTCTTC. It codes for CASSYSLLAGANEQFF.